These 16 T cell receptor beta chains were sequenced from one sample in a study of T cell clonality in common variable immunodeficiency. Here immunoSEQ multiplex PCR was the method, and the copy in TCRdb shows in-frame clones only, minus some. This repertoire holds tens of thousands of clones, and none appear only once. The sample was peripheral blood mononuclear cells. Receptor source: a person aged 18 to 75 in good health.

Ten or more counts support this clone. The CDR3 is cut off 3 residues early in the read; its end comes from the germline J gene. This sequence joins TRBV20-1 and TRBJ1-1, with D perhaps matching TRBD1 (6 bases). The V gene lost 5 bases and the J gene lost 4 bases, with 14 bases spanning the gap. In germline, CDR1 is DFQATT, CDR2 SNEGSKA (reference sequence). This CDR3 has 13 residues. This chain's CDR3 is CSALRQDPTEAFF. Partial CDR3 DNA: TGCAGTGCTCTCAGACAGGACCCCACTGAA.

Worth noting for this clone: The DNA ends 3 residues before the CDR3 does, and the rest of the CDR3 is filled in from the germline J gene. The gene calls are TRBV7-2 and TRBJ1-2, with 7 positions matching TRBD1. The CDR3 covers 13 residues. CDR1 and CDR2 from the germline V gene are SGHTA and FQGNSA. CDR3: CASSLGRGNDYTF. Partial CDR3 DNA: TGTGCCAGCAGCTTAGGCAGGGGGAATGAC.

This clone was counted many times. The read ends 3 residues early relative to the CDR3; the germline J gene fills the gap. The chain uses TRBV6-4 and TRBJ2-1; the D gene is possibly TRBD1 (6 bases). The germline V and J ends were trimmed by 0 bases and 9 bases, with 12 bases remaining between them. The CDR3 has 14 amino acids. The germline V gene has CDR1 MRHNA and CDR2 SNTAGT. The CDR3 here is CASSDSSAGVEQFF. Partial CDR3 DNA: TGTGCCAGCAGTGACTCGAGCGCAGGGGTTGAG.

This clone was detected many times. The read terminates 3 residues ahead of where the CDR3 ends, so the germline J gene completes it. This rearrangement joins TRBV11-3 to TRBJ2-7; D not resolved. The CDR3 sequence is 12 residues long. V gave up 5 bases and J gave up 2 bases, with 7 bases separating them. Germline values: CDR1 SGHNT, CDR2 YENEEA. This chain's CDR3 is CASSPLTYEQYF. The covered CDR3 bases are TGTGCCAGCAGCCCACTAACCTACGAG.

Ten or more counts support this clone. The DNA ends 3 residues before the CDR3 does, and the rest of the CDR3 is filled in from the germline J gene. The chain couples TRBV5-6 to TRBJ1-1; D remains unclear. Trimming removed 3 bases from V and 6 bases from J, with 6 bases in between. Germline-derived CDR1 and CDR2 are SGHDT and YYEEEE. The CDR3 has 11 residues. CDR3 bases read: TGTGCCAGCAGCTCGAGGTCTGAA. It yields the protein CASSSRSE. The entire CDR3 sequence reads CASSSRSEAFF.

The table lists this clone with many counts. The read terminates 3 residues before the CDR3 end, so the remaining end is supplied by the germline J gene. The chain is built from TRBV27 and TRBJ2-7; 8 bases align to TRBD1. This CDR3 spans 14 amino acids. J was trimmed by 2 bases and V by 5 bases; bases with no gene match: 5. Looked up from germline, CDR1 is MNHEY and CDR2 is SMNVEV (reference sequence). The CDR3 spells CASSTGQATYEQYF. The part of the CDR3 DNA that was read is TGTGCCAGCAGTACGGGACAGGCAACCTACGAG.

Ten or more counts support this clone. The read gets to within 3 residues of the CDR3 end, and the germline J gene fills in the rest. The V call is TRBV9, the J call TRBJ2-2; 8 bases are a match to TRBD2. J lost 7 bases, V lost 4 bases, and 15 bases had no gene match. Per the germline V gene, CDR1 is SGDLS and CDR2 is YYNGEE. The CDR3 extends over 17 amino acids. Here the CDR3 reads CASSNSIGGALVGELFF. The CDR3 DNA, read in part, is TGTGCCAGCAGCAATTCCATCGGGGGGGCCCTTGTCGGGGAG.

The table lists this clone with many counts. The read terminates 3 residues before the CDR3 end, so the remaining end is supplied by the germline J gene. V gene TRBV10-2 combines with J gene TRBJ2-1, with 8 bases matching TRBD1. With 9 bases clipped from V and 8 bases from J, the junction kept 12 bases outside the gene matches. The CDR3 extends over 14 amino acids. Germline-derived CDR1 and CDR2 are WSHSY and SAAADI. CDR3 sequence reads: CASSVTGVLDEQFF. Partial CDR3 DNA: TGCGCCAGTTCAGTGACAGGGGTATTGGATGAG.

This clone was seen at least ten times. The read finishes 3 residues shy of the CDR3 end, and the germline J gene is used to complete it. This chain links TRBV4-1 with TRBJ2-7; TRBD2 agrees at 9 bases. The germline gives CDR1 MGHRA, CDR2 YSYEKL. The CDR3 has 15 amino acids. The V gene end was trimmed by 2 bases and the J gene end by 0 bases; junction bases not matched to a gene: 2. The CDR3 region is CASSQTAGGSYEQYF. The CDR3 bases that were read are TGCGCCAGCAGCCAAACAGCGGGAGGCTCCTACGAG.

In this sample, this clone turned up many times. Sequencing ends 3 residues short of the CDR3 end; the germline J gene provides the rest. The chain carries TRBV7-9 and TRBJ2-3, with 13 bases that match TRBD2. The ends lost 3 bases at V and 6 bases at J; junction bases unmatched: 3. CDR1 is SEHNR and CDR2 is FQNEAQ in the germline V gene (reference sequence). The CDR3 covers 15 residues. CDR3 bases read: TGTGCCAGCAGCTTCGGGACTAGCGGGGTGGATACG. As protein: CASSFGTSGVDT. In full, the CDR3 reads CASSFGTSGVDTQYF. Complete variable domain (other parts from reference TRBV7-9 and TRBJ2-3): DTGVSQNPRHKITKRGQNVTFRCDPISEHNRLYWYRQTLGQGPEFLTYFQNEAQLEKSRLLSDRFSAERPKGSFSTLEIQRTEQGDSAMYLCASSFGTSGVDTQYFGPGTRLTVL.

This clone was picked up many times. The read ends 3 residues shy of where the CDR3 ends; the end is completed using the germline J gene. This chain connects TRBV4-2 to TRBJ2-2; 8 bases match TRBD2. The V and J ends lost 0 bases and 1 base, in that order; junction bases with no gene match: 4. Germline V gene data show CDR1 as LGHNA and CDR2 as YNFKEQ. There are 17 residues in the CDR3. The sequenced CDR3 bases are TGTGCCAGCAGCCAAGATAACGGGAGGGGGAACACCGGGGAG. The encoded protein is CASSQDNGRGNTGE. The full-length CDR3 reads as CASSQDNGRGNTGELFF.

The table lists this clone with many counts. The read comes to an end 3 residues before the CDR3 does, leaving the germline J gene to fill in the end. The chain has TRBV5-1 and TRBJ2-7; TRBD2 is a possible D gene (6 bases). V gave up 4 bases and J gave up 6 bases, with 14 bases separating them. CDR3 length equals 13 residues. Per germline, CDR1 SGHRS and CDR2 YFSETQ. The CDR3 protein is CASSLTRDSEQYF. Partial CDR3 DNA: TGCGCCAGCAGCCTTACCAGGGACTCCGAG.

Ten or more counts support this clone. CDR3 residues: CASSLDLAGYEQYF. The covered CDR3 bases are TGTGCCAGCAGCTTAGATCTAGCGGGGTACGAG. The rearrangement joins TRBV11-2 to TRBJ2-7; 9 bases align to TRBD2. The observed sequence ends 3 residues before the CDR3 terminus, with the missing tail filled in from the germline J gene. The J segment lost 4 bases and the V segment lost 0 bases, leaving 1 base of the junction unmatched. The germline V gene has CDR1 SGHAT and CDR2 FQNNGV. The CDR3 has 14 amino acids.

Only a few counts were recorded for this clone. The read ends 3 residues early relative to the CDR3; the germline J gene fills the gap. The rearrangement joins TRBV7-3 to TRBJ2-4; TRBD2 is a possible D gene (6 bases). Per germline, CDR1 SGHTA and CDR2 FQGTGA. This CDR3 comprises 15 residues. The sequenced part of the CDR3 DNA is TGTGCCAGCAGCCCTCTGGGGAAAACGGACTATGGT. This sequence encodes CASSPLGKTDYG. The whole CDR3 protein reads CASSPLGKTDYGQYF.

This clone occurred many times. Read data end 3 residues before the CDR3 end; the end is taken from the germline J gene. This rearrangement joins TRBV20-1 to TRBJ1-5; no clear D gene. Per germline, CDR1 DFQATT and CDR2 SNEGSKA (reference sequence). The CDR3 is 15 amino acids. The V end lost 3 bases, the J end lost 3 bases, and 15 bases lay between the germline ends. CDR3 bases read: TGCAGTGCTAGTGGTAGCGTGGGTTCCAATCAGCCC. Translation: CSASGSVGSNQP. The entire CDR3 reads CSASGSVGSNQPQHF.

This clone was observed a few times. The CDR3 end is not reached by the read, which stops 3 residues before it; the germline J gene fills it in. The chain is built from TRBV18 and TRBJ1-1; a weak D match, TRBD1 (6 bases). This CDR3 is built from 15 residues. The germline CDR1 and CDR2 sequences are KGHSH and LQKENI. Here the CDR3 reads CASSPRTASYNEAFF. The covered CDR3 bases are TGTGCCAGCTCACCAAGGACAGCCTCCTACAATGAG. The entire variable domain, with the rest obtained from reference TRBV18 and TRBJ1-1, is as follows: NAGVMQNPRHLVRRRGQEARLRCSPMKGHSHVYWYRQLPEEGLKFMVYLQKENIIDESGMPKERFSAEFPKEGPSILRIQQVVRGDSAAYFCASSPRTASYNEAFFGQGTRLTVV.